This T cell receptor beta chain emerged from a study of T-cell reconstitution after alpha-beta-depleted transplantation in children. A TCRbeta library incorporating unique molecular identifiers was prepared. TCRdb re-analysed the PCR reads in MiXCR, keeping a single row per CDR3 protein. The data hold about 610,000 distinct CDR3 sequences, with under 12% observed a single time. Germline assignment: CDR1 DFQATT and CDR2 SNEGSKA (reference sequence). This CDR3 is 14 amino acids long. Trimming at V came to 0 bases and at J to 5 bases, leaving 4 bases not matched to a gene. Material: PBMCs from the stem cell graft donor, obtained from the stem cell graft. This TCR derives from a human donor who donated a stem cell graft to a child with acute myeloid leukemia. The genes are TRBV20-1 and TRBJ1-2; 9 bases agree with TRBD1. The CDR3: CSARDQQGAYGYTF. Here the CDR3 DNA reads TGCAGTGCTAGAGATCAACAGGGGGCATATGGCTACACCTTC.